Sequencing of this T cell receptor (beta chain) was carried out in a study of blood T cell repertoires in COVID-19. Trimming took 3 bases from V and 5 from J, leaving 14 bases between them. The CDR3 sequence is 15 residues long. In germline, CDR1 is SGDLS, CDR2 YYNGEE. Seattle patients were enrolled during active infection and followed longitudinally. Method: immunoSEQ multiplex PCR; TCRdb's copy keeps in-frame clones and lacks some. Among around 470,000 clones, 75% to 90% were seen once, and the ten largest hold roughly 0.92%. Input material: peripheral blood. The receptor was isolated from a man aged 18 to 35 with COVID-19, enrolled during active disease. The chain uses TRBV9 and TRBJ2-2; D perhaps matches TRBD2 (6 bases). This CDR3 is CASSASGLDTGELFF. DNA for the CDR3: TGTGCCAGCAGCGCCTCGGGACTGGATACCGGGGAGCTGTTTTTT.